This T cell receptor (beta chain) was observed in a study of glioma-infiltrating T cells. This clonotype was counted a few times. V was trimmed by 7 bases and J by 3 bases, leaving 11 bases between them. The CDR3 is made up of 13 amino acids. Germline V gives CDR1 SGHTS, CDR2 YDEGEE. TCR alpha and beta CDR3 regions were amplified from RNA using iRepertoire nested multiplex PCR. TCRdb re-analysed the multiplex PCR reads in MiXCR, keeping a single row per CDR3 protein. The sample carries under 200,000 distinct CDR3 sequences, over 40% recorded once. The chain recombines TRBV5-8 with TRBJ2-1; D is unclear. The source of this sequence is a human donor with low-grade glioma or glioblastoma, undergoing nonglioma brain surgery, or in good health (not recorded which). Sample: glioma tissue, nonneoplastic brain tissue, or PBMCs (not recorded which). The CDR3 nucleotides are TGTGCCAGCCAAACATACGACTACAATGAGCAGTTCTTC. Protein: CASQTYDYNEQFF.